This TCR beta chain is drawn from a study of Ad26.COV2.S vaccination and SARS-CoV-2 variants. The V segment lost 6 bases and the J segment 5 bases; nucleotides outside the gene matches: 13. The germline gives CDR1 MNHEY, CDR2 SVGEGT. This CDR3 comprises 17 residues. Some clones are missing from TCRdb's copy, which holds only in-frame ones; the method was immunoSEQ multiplex PCR. Seen here are roughly 250,000 clones, roughly nine tenths observed once, and the top ten hold just under 3%. The treatment: 15 to 20 received Ad26.COV2.S at low or high dose, single or two shots; several received placebo; per-sample allocation not given. Following the first vaccine or placebo injection, samples were taken on day 63.

The receptor was derived from a person aged 18-60 years who received the Ad26.COV2.S COVID-19 vaccine or a placebo. This chain joins TRBV6-2 or TRBV6-3 and TRBJ1-4; 9 nucleotides agree with TRBD1. Sequencing used peripheral blood, obtained in a trial of Ad26.COV2.S vaccine versus placebo. The CDR3: CASSVPNYRGRNEKLFF. Here the CDR3 DNA reads TGTGCCAGCAGCGTGCCGAACTACAGGGGGCGAAATGAAAAACTGTTTTTT.